This passage covers 2 T cell receptor beta chains from one sample sequenced in a study of shared clonotypes between healthy human individuals. The method was immunoSEQ multiplex PCR; TCRdb's version includes in-frame clones alone and lacks a portion of them. The table includes about 2.4 million clones, over 85% detected once. The material sequenced was naive CD4+ T cells from PBMCs. Subset meaning: CD45RA+ positively selected. All receptors derive from a man aged 18 to 29 in good health. Some clones in this sample may be carry-over from other donors' samples.

The chain has TRBV6-5 and TRBJ1-4; D unresolved. The CDR3 sequence is 16 residues long. Germline V gene lookup returns CDR1 MNHEY and CDR2 SVGAGI. Trimming shortened V by 0 bases and J by 0 bases, and 8 bases separated the two germline ends. CDR3 coding DNA: TGTGCCAGCAGTTACTCGGCGGGAACAACTAATGAAAAACTGTTTTTT. This encodes CASSYSAGTTNEKLFF.

This chain joins TRBV29-1 and TRBJ1-4, with a weak D call TRBD1 (5 bases). Per the germline V gene, CDR1 is SQVTM and CDR2 is ANQGSEA. The length of the CDR3 is 13 residues. Trimming left V 7 bases short and J 14 bases short, with 23 bases between. The CDR3 loop reads CSAVPLPGLGLFF. The DNA for the CDR3 is TGCAGCGCCGTCCCCCTCCCGGGACTAGGCCTGTTTTTT.